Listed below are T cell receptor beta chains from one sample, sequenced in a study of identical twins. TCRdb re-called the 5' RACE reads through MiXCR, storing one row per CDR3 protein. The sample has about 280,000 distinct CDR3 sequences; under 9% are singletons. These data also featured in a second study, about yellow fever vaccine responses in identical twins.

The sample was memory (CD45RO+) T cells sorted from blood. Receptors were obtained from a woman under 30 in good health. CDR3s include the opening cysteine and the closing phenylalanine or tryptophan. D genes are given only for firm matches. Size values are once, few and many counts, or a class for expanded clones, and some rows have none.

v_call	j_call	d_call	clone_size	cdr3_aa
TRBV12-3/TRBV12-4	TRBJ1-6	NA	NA	CASKGMGNSPLHF
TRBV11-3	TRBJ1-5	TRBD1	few	CASSPDRVEGNNQPQHF
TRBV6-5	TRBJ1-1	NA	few	CASSSEPYAGEDTEAFF
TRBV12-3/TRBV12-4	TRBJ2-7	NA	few	CASRRDSLSYEQYF
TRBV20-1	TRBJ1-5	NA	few	CSAGSLNQPQHF
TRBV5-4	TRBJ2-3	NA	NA	CASSMDGGGTDTQYF
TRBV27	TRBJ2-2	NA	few	CASTRGNTGELFF
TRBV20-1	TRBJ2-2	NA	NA	CSARVRFGSGNTGELFF
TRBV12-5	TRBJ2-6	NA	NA	CASGFRDARSGANVLTF
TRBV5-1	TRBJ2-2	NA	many	CASTREGNTGELFF
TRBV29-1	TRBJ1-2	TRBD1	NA	CSVGDRGGYTF
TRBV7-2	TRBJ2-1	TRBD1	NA	CASSTGQGTYNEQFF
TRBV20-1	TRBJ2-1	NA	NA	CSARHDSTYNEQFF
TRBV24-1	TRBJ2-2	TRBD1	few	CATSDLGTGDTGELFF
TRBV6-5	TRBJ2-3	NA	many	CASSYSLATSTDTQYF
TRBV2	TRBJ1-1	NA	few	CASSEIQGEAFF
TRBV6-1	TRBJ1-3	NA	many	CASSEQGNTIYF
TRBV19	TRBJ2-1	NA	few	CASSIPWGGRGNEQFF
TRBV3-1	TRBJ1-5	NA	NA	CASSQDRLFNQPQHF
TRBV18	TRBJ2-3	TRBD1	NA	CASSGTATDTQYF
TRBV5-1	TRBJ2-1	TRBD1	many	CASSWTGPYNEQFF
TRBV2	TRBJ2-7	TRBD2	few	CASSESGRGAYEQYF
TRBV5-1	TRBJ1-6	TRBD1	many	CASSTRQGHGSDNSPLHF
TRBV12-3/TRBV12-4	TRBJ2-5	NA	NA	CASSLAKETQYF
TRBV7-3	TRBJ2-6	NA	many	CASSLLVGSGANVLTF
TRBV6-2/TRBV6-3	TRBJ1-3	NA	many	CASSWRSGNTIYF
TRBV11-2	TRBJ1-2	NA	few	CASSPARVEGYTF
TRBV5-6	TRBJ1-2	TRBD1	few	CASSLAPPGGDGYTF
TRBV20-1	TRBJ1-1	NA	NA	CSAISTNQWPVAEAFF
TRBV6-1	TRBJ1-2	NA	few	CASTGNLRNGYTF
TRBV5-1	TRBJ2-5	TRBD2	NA	CASSPAGKETQYF
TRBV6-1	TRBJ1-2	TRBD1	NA	CASRADRGEFYGYTF
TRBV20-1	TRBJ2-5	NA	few	CSARPRRGAVGETQYF
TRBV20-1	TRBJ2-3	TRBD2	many	CSAPRLAGRWADTQYF
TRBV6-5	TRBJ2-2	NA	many	CASSYGGPNTGELFF
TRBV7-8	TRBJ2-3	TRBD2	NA	CASSLALLAGAPDTQYF
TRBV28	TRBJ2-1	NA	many	CATKWRDYNEQFF
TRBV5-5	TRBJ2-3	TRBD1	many	CASSLIGTGNTDTQYF
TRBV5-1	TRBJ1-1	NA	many	CASSSDGNTEAFF
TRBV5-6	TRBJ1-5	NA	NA	CASSLKAFNQPQHF
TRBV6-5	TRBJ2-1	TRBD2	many	CASSSLATSGRSQKQFF
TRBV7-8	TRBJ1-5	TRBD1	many	CASSRGTANQPQHF
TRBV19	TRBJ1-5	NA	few	CASSLQVNQPQHF
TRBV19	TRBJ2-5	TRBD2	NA	CASSRTSGAVETQYF
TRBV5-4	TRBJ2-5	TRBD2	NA	CASSLALAAQETQYF
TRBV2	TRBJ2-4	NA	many	CASNGQINIQYF
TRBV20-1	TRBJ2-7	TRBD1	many	CSATPGQGPYEQYF
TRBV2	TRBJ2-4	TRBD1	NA	CASRGQGVDIQYF
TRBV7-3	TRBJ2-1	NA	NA	CASSSAVGEQFF